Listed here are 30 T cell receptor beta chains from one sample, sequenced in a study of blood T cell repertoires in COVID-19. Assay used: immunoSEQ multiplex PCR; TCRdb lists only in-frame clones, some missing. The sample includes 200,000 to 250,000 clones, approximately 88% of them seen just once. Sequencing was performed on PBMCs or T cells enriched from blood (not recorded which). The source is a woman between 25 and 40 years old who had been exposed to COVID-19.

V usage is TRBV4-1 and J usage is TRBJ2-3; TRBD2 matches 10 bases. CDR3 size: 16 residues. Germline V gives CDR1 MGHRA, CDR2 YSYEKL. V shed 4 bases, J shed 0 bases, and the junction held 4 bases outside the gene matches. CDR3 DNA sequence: TGCGCCAGCAGCCCCCTAGCGGGAGAAAGCACAGATACGCAGTATTTT. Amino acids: CASSPLAGESTDTQYF.

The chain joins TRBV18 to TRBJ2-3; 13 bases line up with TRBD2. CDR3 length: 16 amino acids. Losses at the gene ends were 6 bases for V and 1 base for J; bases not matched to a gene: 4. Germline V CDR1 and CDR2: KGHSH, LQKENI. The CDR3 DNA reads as TGTGCCAGCTCTCGAGGACTAGCGGGAGGCACAGATACGCAGTATTTT. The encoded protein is CASSRGLAGGTDTQYF.

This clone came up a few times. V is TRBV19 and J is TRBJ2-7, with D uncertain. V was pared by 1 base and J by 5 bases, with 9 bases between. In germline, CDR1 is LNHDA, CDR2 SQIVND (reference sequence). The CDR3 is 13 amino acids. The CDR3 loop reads CASSIAGGNEQYF. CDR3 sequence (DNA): TGTGCCAGTAGTATAGCTGGCGGCAACGAGCAGTACTTC. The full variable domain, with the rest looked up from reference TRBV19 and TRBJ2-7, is DGGITQSPKYLFRKEGQNVTLSCEQNLNHDAMYWYRQDPGQGLRLIYYSQIVNDFQKGDIAEGYSVSREKKESFPLTVTSAQKNPTAFYLCASSIAGGNEQYFGPGTRLTVT.

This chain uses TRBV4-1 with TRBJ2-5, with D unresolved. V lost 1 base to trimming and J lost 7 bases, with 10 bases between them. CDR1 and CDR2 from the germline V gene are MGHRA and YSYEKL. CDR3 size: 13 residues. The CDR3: CASSQVLMVTQYF. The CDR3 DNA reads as TGCGCCAGCAGCCAAGTTCTAATGGTGACCCAGTACTTC.

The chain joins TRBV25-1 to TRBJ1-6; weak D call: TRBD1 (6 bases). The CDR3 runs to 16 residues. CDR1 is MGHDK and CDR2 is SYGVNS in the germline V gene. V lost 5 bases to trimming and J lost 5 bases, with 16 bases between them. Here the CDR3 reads CASSRLGTLDNSPLHF. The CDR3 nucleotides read TGTGCCAGCAGTCGTCTCGGGACACTAGATAATTCACCCCTCCACTTT. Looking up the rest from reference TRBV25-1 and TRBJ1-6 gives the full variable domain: EADIYQTPRYLVIGTGKKITLECSQTMGHDKMYWYQQDPGMELHLIHYSYGVNSTEKGDLSSESTVSRIRTEHFPLTLESARPSHTSQYLCASSRLGTLDNSPLHFGNGTRLTVT.

Here the CDR3 reads CASSLTTSNTGELFF. The CDR3 DNA sequence: TGTGCCAGTAGTTTGACTACCTCGAACACCGGGGAGCTGTTTTTT. The chain has TRBV19 and TRBJ2-2, with D maybe TRBD2 (5 bases). V lost 5 bases to trimming and J lost 0 bases, with 10 bases between them. The CDR3 totals 15 residues. The V gene's germline CDR1 is LNHDA and CDR2 SQIVND (reference sequence). Based on the CDR3 plus reference TRBV19 and TRBJ2-2, the full variable domain is DGGITQSPKYLFRKEGQNVTLSCEQNLNHDAMYWYRQDPGQGLRLIYYSQIVNDFQKGDIAEGYSVSREKKESFPLTVTSAQKNPTAFYLCASSLTTSNTGELFFGEGSRLTVL.

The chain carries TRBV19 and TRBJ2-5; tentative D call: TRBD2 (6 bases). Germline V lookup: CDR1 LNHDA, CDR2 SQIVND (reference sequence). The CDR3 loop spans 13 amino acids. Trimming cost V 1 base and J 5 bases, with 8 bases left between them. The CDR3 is CASSIVSGETQYF. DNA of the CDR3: TGTGCCAGTAGTATAGTAAGCGGGGAGACCCAGTACTTC.

The CDR3 protein is CASSLDSGTEAFF. The CDR3 DNA reads as TGTGCCAGCAGCTTAGATTCCGGCACTGAAGCTTTCTTT. The chain uses TRBV11-3 and TRBJ1-1; D is unclear. This CDR3 has 13 residues. Germline CDR1 and CDR2: SGHNT and YENEEA. Trimming removed 0 bases at V and 4 bases at J, with 6 bases between.

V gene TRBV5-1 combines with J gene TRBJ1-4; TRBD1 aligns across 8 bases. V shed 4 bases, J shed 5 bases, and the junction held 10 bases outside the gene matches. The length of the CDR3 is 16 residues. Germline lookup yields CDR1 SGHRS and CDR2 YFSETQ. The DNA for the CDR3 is TGCGCCAGCAGCCCACCCGGACAGGGCGGCAATGAAAAACTGTTTTTT. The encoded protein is CASSPPGQGGNEKLFF.

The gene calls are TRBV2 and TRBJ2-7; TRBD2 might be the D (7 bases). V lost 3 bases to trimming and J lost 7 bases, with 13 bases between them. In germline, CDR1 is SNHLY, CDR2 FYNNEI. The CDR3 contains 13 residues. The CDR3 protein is CASSDAGAGEQYF. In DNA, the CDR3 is TGTGCCAGCAGTGATGCGGGGGCTGGAGAGCAGTACTTC. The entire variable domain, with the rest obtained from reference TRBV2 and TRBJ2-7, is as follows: EPEVTQTPSHQVTQMGQEVILRCVPISNHLYFYWYRQILGQKVEFLVSFYNNEISEKSEIFDDQFSVERPDGSNFTLKIRSTKLEDSAMYFCASSDAGAGEQYFGPGTRLTVT.

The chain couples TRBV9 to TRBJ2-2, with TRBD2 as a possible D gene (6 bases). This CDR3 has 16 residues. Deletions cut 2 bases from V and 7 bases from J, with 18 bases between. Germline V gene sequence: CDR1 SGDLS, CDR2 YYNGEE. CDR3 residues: CASSVGPQGGSGELFF. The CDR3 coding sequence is TGTGCCAGCAGCGTGGGGCCTCAGGGAGGAAGCGGGGAGCTGTTTTTT.

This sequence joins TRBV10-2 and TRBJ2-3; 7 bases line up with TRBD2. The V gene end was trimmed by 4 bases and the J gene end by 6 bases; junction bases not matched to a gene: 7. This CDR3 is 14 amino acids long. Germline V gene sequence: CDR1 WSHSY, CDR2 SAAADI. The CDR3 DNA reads TGCGCCAGCAGTGTGGGCGGGAGAGGGGATACGCAGTATTTT. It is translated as CASSVGGRGDTQYF.

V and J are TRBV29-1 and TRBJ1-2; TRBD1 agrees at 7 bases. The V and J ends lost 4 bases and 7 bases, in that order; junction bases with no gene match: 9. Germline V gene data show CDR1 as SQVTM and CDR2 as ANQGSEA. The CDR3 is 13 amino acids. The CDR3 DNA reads TGCAGCGTTGGTAGTGAACAGGGGAGTGGCTACACCTTC. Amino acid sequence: CSVGSEQGSGYTF.

Here the CDR3 reads CSVEDRGGSNYGYTF. The CDR3 region has the DNA TGCAGCGTTGAAGATCGCGGGGGCAGCAACTATGGCTACACCTTC. The rearrangement joins TRBV29-1 to TRBJ1-2; a weak D match, TRBD1 (6 bases). This CDR3 is built from 15 residues. With 0 bases removed from V and 2 bases from J, the gap between germline ends came to 13 bases. Germline loops: CDR1 SQVTM, CDR2 ANQGSEA.

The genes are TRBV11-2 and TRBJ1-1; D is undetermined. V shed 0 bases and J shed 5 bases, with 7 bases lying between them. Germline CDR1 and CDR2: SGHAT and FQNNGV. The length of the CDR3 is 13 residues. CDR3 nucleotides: TGTGCCAGCAGCTTAGAACGGGTAACTGAAGCTTTCTTT. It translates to CASSLERVTEAFF. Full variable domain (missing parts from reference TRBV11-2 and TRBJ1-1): EAGVAQSPRYKIIEKRQSVAFWCNPISGHATLYWYQQILGQGPKLLIQFQNNGVVDDSQLPKDRFSAERLKGVDSTLKIQPAKLEDSAVYLCASSLERVTEAFFGQGTRLTVV.

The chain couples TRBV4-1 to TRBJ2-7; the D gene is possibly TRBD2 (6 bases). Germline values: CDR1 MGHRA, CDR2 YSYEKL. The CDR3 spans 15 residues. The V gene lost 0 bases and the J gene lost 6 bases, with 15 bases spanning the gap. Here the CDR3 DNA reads TGCGCCAGCAGCCAAGACAGACTAGTAGATTCCGAGCAGTACTTC. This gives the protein CASSQDRLVDSEQYF.

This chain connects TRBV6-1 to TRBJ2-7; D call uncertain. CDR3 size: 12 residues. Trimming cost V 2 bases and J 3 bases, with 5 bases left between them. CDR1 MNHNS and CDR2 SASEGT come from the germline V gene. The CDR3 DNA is TGTGCCAGCAGTGAAACATACTACGAGCAGTACTTC. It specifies CASSETYYEQYF.

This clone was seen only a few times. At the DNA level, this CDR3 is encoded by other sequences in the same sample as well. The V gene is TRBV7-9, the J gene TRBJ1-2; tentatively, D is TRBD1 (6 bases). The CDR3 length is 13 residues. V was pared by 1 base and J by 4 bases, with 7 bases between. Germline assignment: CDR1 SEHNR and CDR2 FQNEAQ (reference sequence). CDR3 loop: CASSLGTAYGYTF. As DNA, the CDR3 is TGTGCCAGCAGCTTAGGGACAGCCTATGGCTACACCTTC.

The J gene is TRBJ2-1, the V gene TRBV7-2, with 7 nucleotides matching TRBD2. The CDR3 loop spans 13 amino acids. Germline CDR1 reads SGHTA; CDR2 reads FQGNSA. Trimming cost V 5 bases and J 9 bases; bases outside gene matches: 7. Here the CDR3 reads CASSQWGGPEQFF. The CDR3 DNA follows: TGTGCCAGCAGCCAGTGGGGGGGTCCTGAGCAGTTCTTC.

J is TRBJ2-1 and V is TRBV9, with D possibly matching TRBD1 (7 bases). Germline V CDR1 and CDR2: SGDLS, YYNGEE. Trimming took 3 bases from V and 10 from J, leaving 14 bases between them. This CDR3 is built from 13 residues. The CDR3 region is CASSGTGRGEQFF. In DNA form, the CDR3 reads TGTGCCAGCAGCGGGACAGGACGGGGGGAGCAGTTCTTC.

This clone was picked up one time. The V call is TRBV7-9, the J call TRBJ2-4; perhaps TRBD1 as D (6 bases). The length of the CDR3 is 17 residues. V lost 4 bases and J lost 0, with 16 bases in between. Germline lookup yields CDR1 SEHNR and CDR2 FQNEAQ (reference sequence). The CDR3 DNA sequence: TGTGCCAGCAGCTCATCTAGACAGGCGGCAGCCAAAAACATTCAGTACTTC. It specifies CASSSSRQAAAKNIQYF.

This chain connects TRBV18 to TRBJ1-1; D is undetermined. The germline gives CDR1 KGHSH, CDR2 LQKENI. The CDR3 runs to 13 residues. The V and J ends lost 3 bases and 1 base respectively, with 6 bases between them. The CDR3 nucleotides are TGTGCCAGCTCACCTTACGGGAACACTGAAGCTTTCTTT. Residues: CASSPYGNTEAFF.

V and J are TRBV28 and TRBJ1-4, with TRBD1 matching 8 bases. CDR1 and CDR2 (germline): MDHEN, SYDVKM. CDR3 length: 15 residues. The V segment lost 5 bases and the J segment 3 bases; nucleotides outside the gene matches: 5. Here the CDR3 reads CASSPLGQANEKLFF. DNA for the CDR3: TGTGCCAGCAGTCCCTTGGGACAGGCTAATGAAAAACTGTTTTTT.

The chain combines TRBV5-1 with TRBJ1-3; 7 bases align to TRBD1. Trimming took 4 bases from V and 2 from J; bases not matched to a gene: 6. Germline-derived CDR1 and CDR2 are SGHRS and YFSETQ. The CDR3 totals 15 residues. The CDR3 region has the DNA TGCGCCAGCAGCCTGACAGGGTTAGCTGGAAACACCATATATTTT. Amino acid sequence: CASSLTGLAGNTIYF.

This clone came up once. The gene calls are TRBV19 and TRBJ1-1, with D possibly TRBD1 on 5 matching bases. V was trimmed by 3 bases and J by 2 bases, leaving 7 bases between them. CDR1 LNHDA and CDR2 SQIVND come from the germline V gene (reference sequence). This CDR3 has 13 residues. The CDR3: CASSMQGNTEAFF. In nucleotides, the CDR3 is TGTGCCAGTAGTATGCAGGGAAACACTGAAGCTTTCTTT.

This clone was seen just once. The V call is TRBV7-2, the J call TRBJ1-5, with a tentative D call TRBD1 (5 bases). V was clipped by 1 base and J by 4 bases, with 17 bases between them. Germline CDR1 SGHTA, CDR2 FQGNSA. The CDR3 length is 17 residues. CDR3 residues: CASSLDPRQLWNQPQHF. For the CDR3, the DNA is TGTGCCAGCAGCTTAGACCCTAGACAGTTGTGGAATCAGCCCCAGCATTTT. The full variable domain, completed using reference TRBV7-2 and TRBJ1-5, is GAGVSQSPSNKVTEKGKDVELRCDPISGHTALYWYRQSLGQGLEFLIYFQGNSAPDKSGLPSDRFSAERTGGSVSTLTIQRTQQEDSAVYLCASSLDPRQLWNQPQHFGDGTRLSIL.

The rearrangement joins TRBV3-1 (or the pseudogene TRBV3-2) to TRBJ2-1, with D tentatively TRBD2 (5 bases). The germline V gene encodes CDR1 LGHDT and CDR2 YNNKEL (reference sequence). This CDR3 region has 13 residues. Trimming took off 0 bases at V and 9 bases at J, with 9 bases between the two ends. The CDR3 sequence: CASSQEEVVEQFF. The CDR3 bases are TGTGCCAGCAGCCAAGAGGAGGTGGTTGAGCAGTTCTTC.

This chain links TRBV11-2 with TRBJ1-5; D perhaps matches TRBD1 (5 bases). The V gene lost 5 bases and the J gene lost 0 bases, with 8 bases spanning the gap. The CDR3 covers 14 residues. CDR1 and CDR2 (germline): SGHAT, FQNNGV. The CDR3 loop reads CASSQQDSNQPQHF. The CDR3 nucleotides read TGTGCCAGCAGCCAACAGGATAGCAATCAGCCCCAGCATTTT. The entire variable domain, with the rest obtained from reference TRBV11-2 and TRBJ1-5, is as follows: EAGVAQSPRYKIIEKRQSVAFWCNPISGHATLYWYQQILGQGPKLLIQFQNNGVVDDSQLPKDRFSAERLKGVDSTLKIQPAKLEDSAVYLCASSQQDSNQPQHFGDGTRLSIL.

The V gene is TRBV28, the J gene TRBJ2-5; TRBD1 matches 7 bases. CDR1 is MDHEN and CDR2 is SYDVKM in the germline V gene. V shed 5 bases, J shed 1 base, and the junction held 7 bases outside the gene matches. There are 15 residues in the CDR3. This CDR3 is CASSVRQGSQETQYF. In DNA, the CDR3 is TGTGCCAGCAGTGTTCGACAGGGCTCCCAAGAGACCCAGTACTTC.

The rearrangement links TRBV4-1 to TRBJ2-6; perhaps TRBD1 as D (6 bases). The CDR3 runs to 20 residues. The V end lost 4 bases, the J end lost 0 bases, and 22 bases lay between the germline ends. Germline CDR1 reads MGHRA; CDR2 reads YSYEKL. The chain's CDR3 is CASSRPRGQSISSGANVLTF. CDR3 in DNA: TGCGCCAGCAGCCGTCCACGCGGACAGTCGATAAGCTCTGGGGCCAACGTCCTGACTTTC.